These 27 T cell receptor beta chains originate from one sample sequenced in a study of T cell repertoires in ileal Crohn's disease. Produced via immunoSEQ multiplex PCR; TCRdb's table is partial and in-frame only. The sample yields 25,000 to 30,000 clones, roughly three quarters seen once. What was sequenced was ileal tissue. Source of these receptors: an adult with Crohn's disease.

This chain joins TRBV10-3 and TRBJ1-3; D might be TRBD1 (6 bases). The CDR3 totals 15 residues. V dropped 7 bases and J dropped 2 bases, with 15 bases sitting between them. From germline, CDR1 is ENHRY and CDR2 SYGVKD. The CDR3 sequence is CAIMPGTSAGNTIYF. The CDR3 coding sequence is TGTGCCATCATGCCCGGGACATCAGCTGGAAACACCATATATTTT.

This chain links TRBV5-1 with TRBJ1-2; no reliable D call. Trimming shortened V by 5 bases and J by 6 bases, and 17 bases separated the two germline ends. In germline, CDR1 is SGHRS, CDR2 YFSETQ. The CDR3 is 14 residues long. In DNA form, the CDR3 reads TGCGCCAGCAGTACGGGCCTTAGCGGCGATGGCTACACCTTC. It specifies CASSTGLSGDGYTF. The variable domain in full, completed from reference TRBV5-1 and TRBJ1-2, reads KAGVTQTPRYLIKTRGQQVTLSCSPISGHRSVSWYQQTPGQGLQFLFEYFSETQRNKGNFPGRFSGRQFSNSRSEMNVSTLELGDSALYLCASSTGLSGDGYTFGSGTRLTVV.

The V call is TRBV6-5, the J call TRBJ2-1; 9 positions match TRBD1. V lost 6 bases and J lost 4; bases outside the gene matches: 7. CDR1 MNHEY and CDR2 SVGAGI come from the germline V gene. CDR3 length equals 15 residues. CDR3 amino acids: CASRPQGAGYNEQFF. The CDR3 nucleotides read TGTGCCAGCAGACCACAGGGGGCAGGGTACAATGAGCAGTTCTTC.

V and J are TRBV5-1 and TRBJ1-2; weak D call: TRBD1 (5 bases). Germline assignment: CDR1 SGHRS and CDR2 YFSETQ. This CDR3 has 14 residues. V was clipped by 5 bases and J by 5 bases, with 16 bases between them. This chain's CDR3 is CASRFEPGGYGYTF. CDR3 bases: TGCGCCAGCAGGTTCGAACCGGGGGGTTATGGCTACACCTTC.

V and J are TRBV6-5 and TRBJ2-3, with 7 nucleotides matching TRBD2. Looked up from germline, CDR1 is MNHEY and CDR2 is SVGAGI. CDR3 length equals 16 residues. The ends lost 2 bases at V and 5 bases at J; junction bases unmatched: 10. CDR3: CASSYRTSWDRDTQYF. For the CDR3, the DNA is TGTGCCAGCAGTTACCGGACTAGTTGGGATAGAGATACGCAGTATTTT.

The chain carries TRBV13 and TRBJ1-2, with TRBD1 identical over 9 bases. This CDR3 comprises 14 residues. Germline assignment: CDR1 PRHDT and CDR2 FYEKMQ (reference sequence). V lost 0 bases, J lost 4 bases, and 0 bases stayed unmatched. The CDR3, as DNA: TGTGCCAGCAGCTTAGGGGGACAGGGCTATGGCTACACCTTC. This translates into CASSLGGQGYGYTF.

The chain is built from TRBV9 and TRBJ2-7; 7 bases are a match to TRBD1. CDR1 is SGDLS, CDR2 YYNGEE, per germline. There are 15 residues in the CDR3. The junction had 7 bases not matched to a gene; V was cut back by 2 bases and J by 2 bases. The CDR3 spells CASSVAGTVTYEQYF. Written as DNA, the CDR3 is TGTGCCAGCAGCGTGGCCGGGACAGTAACCTACGAGCAGTACTTC.

The chain carries TRBV6-5 and TRBJ1-2; TRBD1 is a possible D gene (5 bases). V dropped 4 bases and J dropped 5 bases, with 11 bases sitting between them. CDR1 is MNHEY and CDR2 is SVGAGI in the germline V gene. The CDR3 length is 13 residues. In nucleotides, the CDR3 is TGTGCCAGCAGTTTTACCAGGGCGTATGGCTACACCTTC. Its translation: CASSFTRAYGYTF.

In regard to this clone: A read error may produce the germline difference seen at one junction end. The chain joins TRBV7-2 to TRBJ1-5; 7 bases map to TRBD1. Germline V lookup: CDR1 SGHTA, CDR2 FQGNSA. This CDR3 comprises 16 residues. The CDR3, as DNA: TGTGCCAGCAGCCTAGCAGGGACAGCTATCAATCAGCCCCAGCATTTT. Amino acids: CASSLAGTAINQPQHF.

V and J are TRBV2 and TRBJ1-2; 7 bases are shared with TRBD1. The CDR3 sequence is 11 residues long. V lost 8 bases to trimming and J lost 8 bases; unmatched junction nucleotides: 5. Germline V lookup: CDR1 SNHLY, CDR2 FYNNEI. The CDR3 DNA sequence: TGTGCCAGCTCCAGGACAGGCGGCTACACCTTC. Translated: CASSRTGGYTF.

The chain joins TRBV13 to TRBJ2-7; D is perhaps TRBD1 (6 bases). The CDR3 covers 15 residues. With 1 base removed from V and 1 base from J, the gap between germline ends came to 11 bases. CDR1 and CDR2 from the germline V gene are PRHDT and FYEKMQ (reference sequence). CDR3 in amino acids: CASSLAGVISYEQYF. DNA for the CDR3: TGTGCCAGCAGCTTAGCAGGGGTAATTTCCTACGAGCAGTACTTC.

The V gene is TRBV5-6, the J gene TRBJ2-7; D is uncertain. CDR3 length: 18 residues. CDR1 and CDR2 from the germline V gene are SGHDT and YYEEEE. V lost 1 base and J lost 0, with 20 bases in between. This CDR3 reads CASSLIQPIAFGSYEQYF. The CDR3 coding sequence is TGTGCCAGCAGCTTGATACAGCCCATCGCGTTTGGCTCCTACGAGCAGTACTTC.

The V and J genes are TRBV4-1 and TRBJ2-7; 7 bases map to TRBD1. With 2 bases clipped from V and 4 bases from J, the junction kept 8 bases outside the gene matches. The CDR3 has 15 residues. CDR1 and CDR2 (germline): MGHRA, YSYEKL. CDR3 in DNA: TGCGCCAGCAGCCAACCGGGACAGTCTCTATACGAGCAGTACTTC. Translated: CASSQPGQSLYEQYF.

The V call is TRBV29-1, the J call TRBJ2-3; D unclear. CDR1 is SQVTM and CDR2 is ANQGSEA in the germline V gene. The CDR3 covers 13 residues. V was cut by 7 bases and J by 1 base, with 12 bases left in between. The CDR3 DNA follows: TGCAGCGCTCTAACTCAGGGCACAGATACGCAGTATTTT. Amino acids: CSALTQGTDTQYF.

The chain recombines TRBV4-3 with TRBJ2-2, with D maybe TRBD1 (5 bases). CDR1 and CDR2 from the germline V gene are LGHNA and YSLEER. The germline V and J ends were trimmed by 2 bases and 3 bases, with 10 bases remaining between them. The CDR3 runs to 15 residues. The CDR3 sequence is CASSQQVRDTGELFF. In DNA form, the CDR3 reads TGCGCCAGCAGCCAACAAGTCAGGGACACCGGGGAGCTGTTTTTT.

This clone was recorded a few times. The genes are TRBV10-2 and TRBJ1-1; 7 nucleotides line up with TRBD1. This CDR3 is 15 amino acids long. CDR1 and CDR2 (germline): WSHSY, SAAADI. V lost 2 bases, J lost 0 bases, and 3 bases stayed unmatched. The chain's CDR3 is CASSEPGQLNTEAFF. As DNA, the CDR3 is TGCGCCAGCAGTGAGCCGGGACAGTTGAACACTGAAGCTTTCTTT.

The V call is TRBV6-4, the J call TRBJ1-5, with TRBD1 matching over 8 bases. The germline gives CDR1 MRHNA, CDR2 SNTAGT. CDR3 length: 12 residues. After removal of 9 bases from V and 6 bases from J, the junction contained 4 bases not matched to a gene. The DNA for the CDR3 is TGTGCCAGGGGGACAGGTGGTCAGCCCCAGCATTTT. It yields the protein CARGTGGQPQHF.

Only a few counts were recorded for this clone. The chain has TRBV7-9 and TRBJ1-2; 9 positions agree with TRBD1. The J segment lost 2 bases and the V segment lost 5 bases, leaving 3 bases of the junction unmatched. This CDR3 has 14 residues. Germline CDR1 SEHNR, CDR2 FQNEAQ (reference sequence). DNA of the CDR3: TGTGCCAGCAGCGCCGGGACAGGGAACTATGGCTACACCTTC. Translation: CASSAGTGNYGYTF.

V gene TRBV4-1 combines with J gene TRBJ1-4; maybe TRBD1 (6 bases). CDR1 MGHRA and CDR2 YSYEKL come from the germline V gene. The CDR3 extends over 16 amino acids. The germline V and J ends were trimmed by 1 base and 0 bases, with 9 bases remaining between them. CDR3 DNA sequence: TGCGCCAGCAGCCAAGTGAGGACAGCAACTAATGAAAAACTGTTTTTT. It codes for CASSQVRTATNEKLFF.

The chain employs TRBV27 and TRBJ1-1; D is undetermined. The germline V gene has CDR1 MNHEY and CDR2 SMNVEV (reference sequence). The CDR3 is 14 residues long. Between the trimmed V and J ends, which lost 6 bases and 1 base, there was a span of 12 bases. CDR3 DNA sequence: TGTGCCAGCAGGTACCTGGGCAAGAACACTGAAGCTTTCTTT. Its protein is CASRYLGKNTEAFF.

V gene TRBV9 combines with J gene TRBJ1-5; the D is unclear. This CDR3 comprises 13 residues. The V end lost 0 bases, the J end lost 7 bases, and 8 bases lay between the germline ends. Germline CDR1 and CDR2: SGDLS and YYNGEE. The CDR3 bases are TGTGCCAGCAGCGTAGGGGAGAGGCAGCCCCAGCATTTT. Amino acids: CASSVGERQPQHF. Drawing the rest from reference TRBV9 and TRBJ1-5, the complete variable domain is DSGVTQTPKHLITATGQRVTLRCSPRSGDLSVYWYQQSLDQGLQFLIQYYNGEERAKGNILERFSAQQFPDLHSELNLSSLELGDSALYFCASSVGERQPQHFGDGTRLSIL.

This chain joins TRBV4-3 and TRBJ2-7; D call uncertain. The germline gives CDR1 LGHNA, CDR2 YSLEER. The CDR3 has 15 amino acids. V lost 0 bases to trimming and J lost 0 bases, with 9 bases between them. CDR3 sequence: CASSQEFGSSYEQYF. The DNA of the CDR3 is TGCGCCAGCAGCCAAGAATTTGGCAGCTCCTACGAGCAGTACTTC.

This clone was picked up one time. The sample contains more than one DNA sequence encoding this CDR3. The chain uses TRBV2 and TRBJ1-1; D call uncertain. CDR1 is SNHLY and CDR2 is FYNNEI in the germline V gene. The CDR3 totals 13 residues. V lost 7 bases and J lost 8, with 17 bases in between. The CDR3 nucleotides are TGTGCCAGCATGGGCTTATATGAGCCCGAAGCTTTCTTT. Its translation: CASMGLYEPEAFF.

V and J are TRBV5-1 and TRBJ1-6, with D possibly TRBD1 on 6 matching bases. The germline V gene encodes CDR1 SGHRS and CDR2 YFSETQ. The CDR3 is made up of 16 amino acids. V was pared by 1 base and J by 5 bases, with 13 bases between. In nucleotides, the CDR3 is TGCGCCAGCAGCTTGACAGGGAGGGCCAATAATTCACCCCTCCACTTT. Translation gives CASSLTGRANNSPLHF.

The V gene is TRBV5-6, the J gene TRBJ1-6; perhaps TRBD1 as D (5 bases). Germline V gene sequence: CDR1 SGHDT, CDR2 YYEEEE. The CDR3 contains 15 residues. The V gene lost 4 bases and the J gene lost 10 bases, with 18 bases spanning the gap. CDR3 sequence: CASSPPGGSRSPLHF. CDR3 bases: TGTGCCAGCAGCCCCCCTGGGGGGTCTAGGTCACCCCTCCACTTT.

The DNA of the CDR3 is TGCGCCAGCAGCTTGGAAGGGGTCCTGTTCTTC. It specifies CASSLEGVLFF. This chain connects TRBV5-1 to TRBJ2-1; a weak D match, TRBD1 (5 bases). The germline gives CDR1 SGHRS, CDR2 YFSETQ. This CDR3 region has 11 residues. The germline V and J ends were trimmed by 0 bases and 15 bases, with 10 bases remaining between them.

V is TRBV14 and J is TRBJ2-7, with a tentative D call TRBD2 (5 bases). V was cut by 5 bases and J by 10 bases, with 12 bases left in between. The germline gives CDR1 SGHDN, CDR2 FVKESK. This CDR3 has 11 amino acids. CDR3 sequence (DNA): TGTGCCAGCAGCGGTTCGGGGTTACAGTACTTC. Translation gives CASSGSGLQYF. The full variable domain, rest sourced from reference TRBV14 and TRBJ2-7, is EAGVTQFPSHSVIEKGQTVTLRCDPISGHDNLYWYRRVMGKEIKFLLHFVKESKQDESGMPNNRFLAERTGGTYSTLKVQPAELEDSGVYFCASSGSGLQYFGPGTRLTVT.